This T cell receptor (beta chain) was recovered during a study of blood T cell repertoires in COVID-19. Study summary: Italy, Spain and the United States were the sources of the convalescent and acute COVID-19 samples. T cells, B-cell-depleted T cells, or PBMCs supplied cDNA or gDNA.

This clone was counted a few times. The same CDR3 can be traced to other DNA sequences in this sample. Per the authors' pipeline: Reference gene primer amplification in the assay estimated nucleated cell counts. Some clones are missing from TCRdb's copy, which holds only in-frame ones; the method was immunoSEQ multiplex PCR. V and J calls and clone size follow that table, whereas D and trimming were derived from the DNA. The sample holds roughly 250,000 clones; roughly 82% are singletons and the top ten take approximately 4.5%. This CDR3 has 14 residues. Germline V gene data show CDR1 as LGHDT and CDR2 as YNNKEL (reference sequence). The ends were cut back, 0 bases at V and 6 bases at J, with 11 bases in the middle.

The rearrangement joins TRBV3-1 (or the pseudogene TRBV3-2) to TRBJ1-2; weak D call: TRBD1 (5 bases). The sample taken for sequencing was peripheral blood. This receptor was obtained from an older woman with acute or convalescent COVID-19. In DNA, the CDR3 is TGTGCCAGCAGCCAAGATCTGGGGGGGAATGGCTACACCTTC. Protein sequence: CASSQDLGGNGYTF.